One sample yielded the 13 T cell receptor beta chains listed below, sequenced in a study of blood T cells in healthy people across ages. For the second PCR, which ran for roughly 6 to 11 cycles, a sample-barcoded 5' primer and a J-beta primer mix were used. TCRdb processed the 5' RACE reads anew with MiXCR; each CDR3 protein has one entry. The sample consists of about 800,000 distinct CDR3 sequences, just under 25% of them appearing once. Separately, the same data were catalogued under a study of T cells of mothers and their children.

Sequencing used blood. The receptors were gathered from a boy between 10 and 17 years old in good health.

This clonotype was detected only a few times. The chain recombines TRBV12-3 or TRBV12-4 with TRBJ2-5, with D possibly matching TRBD2 (6 bases). The V gene lost 6 bases and the J gene lost 2 bases, with 10 bases spanning the gap. The CDR3 has 13 amino acids. DNA for the CDR3: TGTGCCAGCAGCTTGACTAGACAAGAGACCCAGTACTTC. Translated, it gives CASSLTRQETQYF.

The chain joins TRBV20-1 to TRBJ2-1, with 13 nucleotides matching TRBD2. CDR3 size: 14 residues. Germline-derived CDR1 and CDR2 are DFQATT and SNEGSKA (reference sequence). The V segment lost 6 bases and the J segment 5 bases; nucleotides outside the gene matches: 4. The CDR3 DNA follows: TGCAGTGCAAAGGGACTAGCGGGGAACAATGAGCAGTTCTTC. It is translated as CSAKGLAGNNEQFF.

This clonotype has just a few counts. This chain links TRBV20-1 with TRBJ1-2; D is possibly TRBD1 (6 bases). This CDR3 spans 12 amino acids. Germline CDR1 and CDR2: DFQATT and SNEGSKA (reference sequence). The V end lost 6 bases, the J end lost 7 bases, and 15 bases lay between the germline ends. Here the CDR3 reads CSARTGSSGYTF. DNA for the CDR3: TGCAGTGCGAGAACAGGGTCCTCTGGCTACACCTTC.

The J gene is TRBJ2-5, the V gene TRBV10-3; no definite D call. The J call may be faulty, since TRBJ2-7 better matches the DNA end. Germline V CDR1 and CDR2: ENHRY, SYGVKD. CDR3 size: 17 residues. Here the CDR3 reads CAISEEGWQAHGYEQYF. CDR3 nucleotide sequence: TGTGCCATCAGTGAGGAAGGGTGGCAGGCTCATGGGTACGAGCAGTACTTC.

This sequence joins TRBV12-3 or TRBV12-4 and TRBJ2-1, with a tentative D call TRBD2 (5 bases). Trimming cost V 9 bases and J 9 bases, with 24 bases left between them. The CDR3 covers 15 residues. CDR3 sequence (DNA): TGTGCCAGTAGACTCTCCCCGGGTATCCGGGGTGAGCAGTTCTTC. Translated: CASRLSPGIRGEQFF.

Ten or more counts support this clonotype. A read error may produce the germline difference seen at one junction end. This chain joins TRBV5-1 and TRBJ2-3; TRBD1 agrees at 7 bases. Germline V gene lookup returns CDR1 SGHRS and CDR2 YFSETQ. The CDR3 is made up of 13 amino acids. This CDR3 is CASSLGGADTQYF. The CDR3 bases are TGTGCCAGCAGTTTAGGGGGCGCAGATACGCAGTATTTT.

The rearrangement uses TRBV10-3 and TRBJ1-2; D ambiguous. Germline CDR1 reads ENHRY; CDR2 reads SYGVKD. The CDR3 totals 11 residues. V was cut by 6 bases and J by 2 bases, with 4 bases left in between. The CDR3: CAIRGNYGYTF. The CDR3 DNA reads TGTGCCATCAGAGGAAACTATGGCTACACCTTC.

This clonotype was seen more than once but under ten times. This chain connects TRBV27 to TRBJ2-7; 10 bases map to TRBD2. Germline loops: CDR1 MNHEY, CDR2 SMNVEV (reference sequence). The trim removed 5 bases at V and 9 bases at J, leaving 7 bases unmatched. The CDR3 extends over 13 amino acids. The CDR3 reads CASSRTSGGGQYF. In nucleotides, the CDR3 is TGTGCCAGCAGTCGGACTAGCGGTGGGGGGCAGTACTTC.

The genes are TRBV2 and TRBJ1-5; unclear D gene. In germline, CDR1 is SNHLY, CDR2 FYNNEI. Trimming removed 3 bases at V and 2 bases at J, with 11 bases between. The CDR3 sequence is 15 residues long. For the CDR3, the DNA is TGTGCCAGCAGTGATGGCAGTAATGGCAATCAGCCCCAGCATTTT. This gives the protein CASSDGSNGNQPQHF.

The table lists this clonotype with a few counts. This chain connects TRBV29-1 to TRBJ1-2, with a tentative D call TRBD1 (6 bases). This CDR3 spans 12 amino acids. V lost 4 bases and J lost 4, with 10 bases in between. The germline gives CDR1 SQVTM, CDR2 ANQGSEA. The CDR3, as DNA: TGCAGCGTTGGTCAGGGGACCTATGGCTACACCTTC. Translated: CSVGQGTYGYTF.

This clonotype was detected only a few times. The V gene is TRBV12-3 or TRBV12-4, the J gene TRBJ2-7, with TRBD1 matching 10 bases. CDR3 length: 14 amino acids. V lost 7 bases and J lost 2; bases outside the gene matches: 5. CDR3 protein: CASIRTGGTYEQYF. Here the CDR3 DNA reads TGTGCCAGCATCCGGACAGGGGGGACCTACGAGCAGTACTTC.

In its sample, this clonotype was seen a few times. V gene TRBV4-3 combines with J gene TRBJ2-5, with unresolved D. This CDR3 spans 16 amino acids. Trimming pared 0 bases from V and 7 bases from J, leaving 18 bases between. CDR1 LGHNA and CDR2 YSLEER come from the germline V gene. CDR3 DNA: TGCGCCAGCAGCCAAGATTCCTTTAGGTCTCCGGGGACCCAGTACTTC. Its protein is CASSQDSFRSPGTQYF.

This chain joins TRBV7-9 and TRBJ2-7, with 7 bases that match TRBD1. CDR3 length: 14 amino acids. Looked up from germline, CDR1 is SEHNR and CDR2 is FQNEAQ (reference sequence). Trimming at V came to 7 bases and at J to 3 bases, leaving 9 bases not matched to a gene. The CDR3 here is CASIAGTEIYEQYF. The CDR3 coding sequence is TGTGCCAGCATCGCCGGGACAGAGATCTACGAGCAGTACTTC.